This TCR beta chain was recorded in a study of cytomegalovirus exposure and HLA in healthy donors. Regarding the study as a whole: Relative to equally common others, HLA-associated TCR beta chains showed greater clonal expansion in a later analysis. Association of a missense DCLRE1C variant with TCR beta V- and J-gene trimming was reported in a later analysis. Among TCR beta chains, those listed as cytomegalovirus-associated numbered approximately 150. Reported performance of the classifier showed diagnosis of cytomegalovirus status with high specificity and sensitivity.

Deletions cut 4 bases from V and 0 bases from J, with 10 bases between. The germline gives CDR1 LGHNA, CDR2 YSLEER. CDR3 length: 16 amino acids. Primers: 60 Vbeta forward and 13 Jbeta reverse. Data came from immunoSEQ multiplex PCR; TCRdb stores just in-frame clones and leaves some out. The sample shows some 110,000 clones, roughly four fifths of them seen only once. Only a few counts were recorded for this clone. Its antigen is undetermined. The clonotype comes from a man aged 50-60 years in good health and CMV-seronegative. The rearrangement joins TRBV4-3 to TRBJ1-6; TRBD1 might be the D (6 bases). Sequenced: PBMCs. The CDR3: CASSPGQSSYNSPLHF. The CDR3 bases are TGCGCCAGCAGCCCCGGACAGAGCTCCTATAATTCACCCCTCCACTTT.